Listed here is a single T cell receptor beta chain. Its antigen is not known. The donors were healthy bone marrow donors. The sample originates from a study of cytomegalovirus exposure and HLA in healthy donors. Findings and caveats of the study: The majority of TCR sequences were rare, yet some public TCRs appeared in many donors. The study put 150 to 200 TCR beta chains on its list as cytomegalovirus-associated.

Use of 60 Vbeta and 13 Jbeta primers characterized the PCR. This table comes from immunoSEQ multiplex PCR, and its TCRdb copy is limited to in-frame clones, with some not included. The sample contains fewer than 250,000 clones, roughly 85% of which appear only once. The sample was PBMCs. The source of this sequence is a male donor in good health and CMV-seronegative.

CDR3 coding DNA: TGTGCCACTACGGACAGGACCTACGAGCAGTACTTC. Protein sequence: CATTDRTYEQYF. The gene calls are TRBV19 and TRBJ2-7; 7 bases align to TRBD1. Trimming removed 10 bases from V and 2 bases from J; junction bases left unmatched: 5. Germline V gene lookup returns CDR1 LNHDA and CDR2 SQIVND (reference sequence). This CDR3 comprises 12 residues.